This record looks at one T cell receptor beta chain sequence and its context. The data were produced by immunoSEQ multiplex PCR, yet TCRdb's version contains in-frame clones alone and is incomplete. The data contain approximately 94,000 clones, roughly 80% of them singletons. CDR3 length: 14 residues. V shed 0 bases and J shed 9 bases, with 11 bases lying between them. Germline assignment: CDR1 LNHNV and CDR2 YYDKDF (reference sequence). This specimen belongs to a study of radiotherapy plus CTLA-4 blockade in lung cancer. This clonotype was obtained from a human donor with non-small cell lung cancer that progressed on radiotherapy plus ipilimumab. The chain links TRBV15 to TRBJ2-2; no clear D. Sequenced here: peripheral blood, sampled from a patient treated with radiotherapy plus ipilimumab. The CDR3 DNA follows: TGTGCCACCAGCAGAGATACAGAGTCCAGGGAGCTGTTTTTT. Translation gives CATSRDTESRELFF.